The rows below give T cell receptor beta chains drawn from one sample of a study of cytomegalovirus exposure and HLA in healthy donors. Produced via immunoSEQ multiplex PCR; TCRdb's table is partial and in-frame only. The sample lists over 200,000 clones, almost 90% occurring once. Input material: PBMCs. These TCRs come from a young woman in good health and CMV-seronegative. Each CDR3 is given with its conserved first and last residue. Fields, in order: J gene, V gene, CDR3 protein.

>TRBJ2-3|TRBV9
CASSPRTSGGDTQYF
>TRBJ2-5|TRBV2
CASSEELAGGLETQYF
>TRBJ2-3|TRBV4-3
CASSLGLAEADTQYF
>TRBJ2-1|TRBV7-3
CASSSRQGGHDEQFF
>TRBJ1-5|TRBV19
CASSIVADSNQPQHF
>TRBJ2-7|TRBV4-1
CASKGQGAFSEQYF
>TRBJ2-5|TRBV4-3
CASSQRLGGQETQYF
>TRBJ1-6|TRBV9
CASSANRTGLNSPLHF
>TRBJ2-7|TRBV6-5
CASSNDRGSYEQYF
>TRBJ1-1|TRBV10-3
CASSLEAGGGTEAFF
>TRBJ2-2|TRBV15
CATSSGDISNTGELFF
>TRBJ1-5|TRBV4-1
CASSLRRVNNQPQHF
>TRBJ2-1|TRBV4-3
CASSQVASGFGNEQFF
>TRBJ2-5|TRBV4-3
CASSQDFSEQETQYF
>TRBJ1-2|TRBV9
CASSVGGYGYTF
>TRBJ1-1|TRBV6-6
CASSYISRGEAFF
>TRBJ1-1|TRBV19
CASSIPPGQVNTEAFF
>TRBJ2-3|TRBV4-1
CASSQGTTDTQYF